A single sample is the source of the 8 T cell receptor beta chains below, sequenced in a study of siplizumab effects on memory and regulatory T cells. TCRdb keeps only in-frame clones here, not all; method: immunoSEQ multiplex PCR. The table lists about 91,000 clones, 80% to 95% of them singletons. Sequenced sample: CD8+ T cells sorted from blood. The receptors here all came from a human donor in good health.

There are a few counts of this clone. This chain joins TRBV7-3 and TRBJ1-6; a possible D gene is TRBD1 (6 bases). The CDR3 runs to 14 residues. The V end lost 4 bases, the J end lost 10 bases, and 14 bases lay between the germline ends. The V gene's germline CDR1 is SGHTA and CDR2 FQGTGA. CDR3 amino acids: CASSSTGFGSPLHF. CDR3 nucleotide sequence: TGTGCCAGCAGCTCGACAGGCTTCGGGTCACCCCTCCACTTT.

The V gene is TRBV30, the J gene TRBJ1-1, with 8 positions matching TRBD1. Per germline, CDR1 GTSNPN and CDR2 SVGIG (reference sequence). This CDR3 contains 12 residues. Trimming cost V 7 bases and J 4 bases; bases outside gene matches: 5. CDR3 DNA sequence: TGTGCCTTGGACAGGGCGGCCACTGAAGCTTTCTTT. Translated, it gives CALDRAATEAFF.

V and J are TRBV28 and TRBJ2-7; either TRBD1 or TRBD2 may fit D (5 bases each). The CDR3 covers 15 residues. Trimming removed 6 bases at V and 3 bases at J, with 18 bases between. Germline lookup yields CDR1 MDHEN and CDR2 SYDVKM. CDR3 in DNA: TGTGCCAGCAGCCTTTCGGGGCAGGGTCTCTACGAGCAGTACTTC. Protein: CASSLSGQGLYEQYF. Drawing the rest from reference TRBV28 and TRBJ2-7, the complete variable domain is DVKVTQSSRYLVKRTGEKVFLECVQDMDHENMFWYRQDPGLGLRLIYFSYDVKMKEKGDIPEGYSVSREKKERFSLILESASTNQTSMYLCASSLSGQGLYEQYFGPGTRLTVT.

The chain recombines TRBV27 with TRBJ2-1, with 8 bases identical to TRBD2. Germline CDR1 reads MNHEY; CDR2 reads SMNVEV (reference sequence). The CDR3 runs 13 residues. J gave up 6 bases and V 8 bases, and 6 bases lay outside the gene matches. This CDR3 is CASATGGLNEQFF. The CDR3 DNA reads as TGTGCCAGCGCGACGGGGGGGCTCAATGAGCAGTTCTTC.

This chain uses TRBV7-8 with TRBJ2-2, with 9 bases that match TRBD2. After removal of 1 base from V and 4 bases from J, the junction contained 10 bases not matched to a gene. Germline-derived CDR1 and CDR2 are SGHVS and FQNEAQ. This CDR3 is 18 amino acids long. The DNA for the CDR3 is TGTGCCAGCAGCTTAGGGTTAGCTAGCGGGACGGGCACCGGGGAGCTGTTTTTT. Protein product: CASSLGLASGTGTGELFF.

This clone has only one observation. The chain recombines TRBV4-3 with TRBJ2-3; D may be TRBD1 or TRBD2 (5 bases each). The V and J ends lost 3 bases and 2 bases respectively, with 21 bases between them. CDR1 is LGHNA and CDR2 is YSLEER in the germline V gene. CDR3 size: 18 residues. CDR3 sequence (DNA): TGCGCCAGCAGCCAGGGGAGTTTAGCAGGGCTGCTCACAGATACGCAGTATTTT. Protein product: CASSQGSLAGLLTDTQYF.

The chain is built from TRBV27 and TRBJ2-1, with TRBD1 matching 7 bases. This CDR3 comprises 14 residues. V dropped 6 bases and J dropped 7; count of bases not matched to a gene: 9. Germline CDR1 and CDR2: MNHEY and SMNVEV (reference sequence). Here the CDR3 DNA reads TGTGCCAGCAGCTTACCGGGACAGCTAAATGAGCAGTTCTTC. Translation: CASSLPGQLNEQFF.

The V and J genes are TRBV27 and TRBJ2-7, with D perhaps matching TRBD1 or TRBD2 (5 bases each). The CDR3 has 12 amino acids. Per germline, CDR1 MNHEY and CDR2 SMNVEV (reference sequence). V was clipped by 6 bases and J by 4 bases, with 10 bases between them. The CDR3 spells CASSRDLYEQYF. CDR3 nucleotide sequence: TGTGCCAGCAGCCGGGACCTATACGAGCAGTACTTC.